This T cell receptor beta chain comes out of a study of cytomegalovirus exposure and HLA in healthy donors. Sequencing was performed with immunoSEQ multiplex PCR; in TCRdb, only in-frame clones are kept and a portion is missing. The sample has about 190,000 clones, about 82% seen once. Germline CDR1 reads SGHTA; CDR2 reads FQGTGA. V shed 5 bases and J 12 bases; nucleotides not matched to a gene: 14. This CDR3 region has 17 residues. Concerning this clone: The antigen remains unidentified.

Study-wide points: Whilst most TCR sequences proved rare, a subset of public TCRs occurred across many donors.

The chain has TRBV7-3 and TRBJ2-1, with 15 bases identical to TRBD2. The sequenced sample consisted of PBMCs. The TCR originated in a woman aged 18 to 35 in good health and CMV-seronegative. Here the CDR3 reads CASSHTPGLAGGMRQFF. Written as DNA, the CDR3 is TGTGCCAGCAGCCATACTCCGGGACTAGCGGGGGGAATGAGGCAGTTCTTC.